Listed below are T cell receptor beta chains from one sample, sequenced in a study of GPR56 and killer-like receptors on CD4 memory cells. TCRdb reprocessed the reads and keeps a single row for each CDR3 protein, giving no DNA. The table gives approximately 2,900 distinct CDR3 sequences; the top ten clones make up roughly 3.4% of it. Sequencing used memory CD4+ T cells from blood. Receptors originate from a human donor in good health. Both conserved end residues are part of each CDR3. Some rows have no size entry. The others give once, few or many, or a class for an expanded clone.

CDR3aa,v_gene,abundance,j_gene
CASSRDRGKDNEQFF,TRBV6-6,.,TRBJ2-1
CSAAVGLESYNEQFF,TRBV20-1,.,TRBJ2-1
CSARAPGWGNQETQYF,TRBV20-1,.,TRBJ2-5
CASSSGNSGNTIYF,TRBV6-2/TRBV6-3,medium-sized,TRBJ1-3
CSASKGGNQPQHF,TRBV20-1,.,TRBJ1-5
CASSVPRTGDNSPLHF,TRBV6-1,medium-sized,TRBJ1-6
CASSYSPGQGAYGYTF,TRBV6-6,.,TRBJ1-2
CASSQVVLSGNQPQHF,TRBV7-2,medium-sized,TRBJ1-5
CASSPGTGIGGANVLTF,TRBV7-3,.,TRBJ2-6
CASIRGSNYGYTF,TRBV30,medium-sized,TRBJ1-2
CASTLYSYEQYF,TRBV6-1,medium-sized,TRBJ2-7
CASSPRRESEAFF,TRBV6-1,large,TRBJ1-1
CASSEEGYGYTF,TRBV2,.,TRBJ1-2
CASSKQGLANTGELFF,TRBV2,.,TRBJ2-2
CSARDSARGGDSPLHF,TRBV20-1,.,TRBJ1-6
CASSNGNYGYTF,TRBV19,medium-sized,TRBJ1-2
CASSLKTGGRGYTF,TRBV12-3/TRBV12-4,.,TRBJ1-2
CASRALLAGGSEQYF,TRBV6-1,.,TRBJ2-1
CASSQAGRGLFF,TRBV14,.,TRBJ1-4
CASIWTENSPLHF,TRBV2,.,TRBJ1-6
CASSSSWWPGANVLTF,TRBV12-3/TRBV12-4,.,TRBJ2-6
CASSIGGDMTEAFF,TRBV19,medium-sized,TRBJ1-1